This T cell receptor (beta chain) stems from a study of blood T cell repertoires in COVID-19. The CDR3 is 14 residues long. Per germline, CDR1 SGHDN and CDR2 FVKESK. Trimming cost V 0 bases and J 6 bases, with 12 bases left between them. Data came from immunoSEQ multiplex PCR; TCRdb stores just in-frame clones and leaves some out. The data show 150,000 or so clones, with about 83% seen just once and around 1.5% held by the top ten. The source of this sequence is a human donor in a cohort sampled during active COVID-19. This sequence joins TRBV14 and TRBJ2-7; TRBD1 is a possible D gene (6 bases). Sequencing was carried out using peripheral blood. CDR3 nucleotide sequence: TGTGCCAGCAGCCAAGATAGCACAGGGCGCGAGCAGTACTTC. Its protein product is CASSQDSTGREQYF.